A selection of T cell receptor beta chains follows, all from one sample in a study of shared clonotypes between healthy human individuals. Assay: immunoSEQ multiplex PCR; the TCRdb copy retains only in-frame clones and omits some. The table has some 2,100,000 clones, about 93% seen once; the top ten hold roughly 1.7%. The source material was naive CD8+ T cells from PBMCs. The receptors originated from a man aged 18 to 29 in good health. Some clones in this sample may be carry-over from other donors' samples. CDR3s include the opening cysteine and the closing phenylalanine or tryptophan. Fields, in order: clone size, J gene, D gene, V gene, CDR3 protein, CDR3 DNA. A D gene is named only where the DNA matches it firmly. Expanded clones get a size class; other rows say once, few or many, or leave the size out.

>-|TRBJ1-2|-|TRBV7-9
CASSPSRLYGYTF
TGTGCCAGCAGCCCCAGTAGGCTTTATGGCTACACCTTC
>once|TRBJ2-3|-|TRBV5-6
CASSFRFPDTQYF
TGTGCCAGCAGCTTTCGATTCCCAGATACGCAGTATTTT
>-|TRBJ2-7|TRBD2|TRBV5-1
CASSFLAGGRAYEQYF
TGCGCCAGCAGCTTCTTAGCGGGCGGGAGGGCCTACGAGCAGTACTTC
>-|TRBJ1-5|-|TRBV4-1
CASSQDRTALPGPQHF
TGCGCCAGCAGCCAAGATAGGACAGCTTTACCGGGGCCCCAGCATTTT
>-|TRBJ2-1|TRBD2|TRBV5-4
CASSLQGLAEDNEQFF
TGTGCCAGCAGCTTGCAGGGACTAGCGGAAGACAATGAGCAGTTCTTC
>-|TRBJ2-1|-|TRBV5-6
CASSLLPVYNEQFF
TGTGCCAGCAGCTTACTGCCAGTATACAATGAGCAGTTCTTC
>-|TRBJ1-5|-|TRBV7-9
CASSLAPDTQPQHF
TGTGCCAGCAGCTTAGCGCCCGACACTCAGCCCCAGCATTTT
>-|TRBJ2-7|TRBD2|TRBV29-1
CSVAGLAGPAYEQYF
TGCAGCGTGGCAGGACTAGCGGGACCCGCCTACGAGCAGTACTTC
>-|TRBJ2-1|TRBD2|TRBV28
CASIGASGPYNEQFF
TGTGCCAGCATCGGGGCTAGCGGGCCCTACAATGAGCAGTTCTTC
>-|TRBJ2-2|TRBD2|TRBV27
CASRLAGAAGELFF
TGTGCCAGCCGACTAGCGGGAGCGGCCGGGGAGCTGTTTTTT
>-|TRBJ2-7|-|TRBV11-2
CASSSGVSYEQYF
TGTGCCAGCAGCTCGGGGGTCTCCTACGAGCAGTACTTC
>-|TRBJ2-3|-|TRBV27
CASSSWGALTTDTQYF
TGTGCCAGCAGTTCCTGGGGCGCCCTCACCACAGATACGCAGTATTTT
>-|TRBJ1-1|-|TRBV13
CASSLGGQGTTEAFF
TGTGCCAGCAGCTTAGGGGGGCAGGGGACCACTGAAGCTTTCTTT
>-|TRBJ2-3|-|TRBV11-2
CASTSGPSTDTQYF
TGTGCCAGCACCTCCGGGCCTAGCACAGATACGCAGTATTTT
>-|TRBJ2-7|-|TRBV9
CASSAGAYEQYF
TGTGCCAGCAGCGCCGGGGCCTACGAGCAGTACTTC
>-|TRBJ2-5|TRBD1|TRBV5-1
CASTLIRGSSETQYF
TGCGCCAGCACCCTAATCAGGGGGTCGTCAGAGACCCAGTACTTC
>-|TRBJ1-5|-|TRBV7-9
CASSEGQLNQPQHF
TGTGCCAGCAGCGAAGGACAGTTGAATCAGCCCCAGCATTTT
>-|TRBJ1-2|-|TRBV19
CASSEGLGNYGYTF
TGTGCCAGTAGCGAGGGGCTAGGGAACTATGGCTACACCTTC
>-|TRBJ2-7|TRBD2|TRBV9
CASSPTGLREFNEQYF
TGTGCCAGCAGCCCCACGGGATTGCGGGAGTTCAACGAGCAGTACTTC
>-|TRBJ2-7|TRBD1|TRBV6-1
CASSSTGRYEQYF
TGTGCCAGCAGTTCGACAGGGCGCTACGAGCAGTACTTC
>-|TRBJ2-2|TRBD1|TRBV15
CATGAPQDRPLTNTGELFF
TGTGCCACCGGTGCACCGCAGGACAGGCCCCTAACGAACACCGGGGAGCTGTTTTTT
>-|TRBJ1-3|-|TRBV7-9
CASSLAVVNSGNTIYF
TGTGCCAGCAGCTTAGCCGTGGTCAACTCTGGAAACACCATATATTTT
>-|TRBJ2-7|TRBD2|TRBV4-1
CASSQFTSGSSEQYF
TGCGCCAGCAGCCAATTCACTAGCGGGAGTTCCGAGCAGTACTTC
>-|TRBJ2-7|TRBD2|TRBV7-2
CASSLILAGGSEQYF
TGTGCCAGCAGCTTAATCCTAGCGGGAGGTAGCGAGCAGTACTTC
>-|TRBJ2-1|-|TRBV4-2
CASSQGPSSYNEQFF
TGTGCCAGCAGCCAAGGGCCTAGCTCCTACAATGAGCAGTTCTTC
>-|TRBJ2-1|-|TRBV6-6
CASSYSIVVNEQFF
TGTGCCAGCAGTTACTCGATTGTAGTCAATGAGCAGTTCTTC